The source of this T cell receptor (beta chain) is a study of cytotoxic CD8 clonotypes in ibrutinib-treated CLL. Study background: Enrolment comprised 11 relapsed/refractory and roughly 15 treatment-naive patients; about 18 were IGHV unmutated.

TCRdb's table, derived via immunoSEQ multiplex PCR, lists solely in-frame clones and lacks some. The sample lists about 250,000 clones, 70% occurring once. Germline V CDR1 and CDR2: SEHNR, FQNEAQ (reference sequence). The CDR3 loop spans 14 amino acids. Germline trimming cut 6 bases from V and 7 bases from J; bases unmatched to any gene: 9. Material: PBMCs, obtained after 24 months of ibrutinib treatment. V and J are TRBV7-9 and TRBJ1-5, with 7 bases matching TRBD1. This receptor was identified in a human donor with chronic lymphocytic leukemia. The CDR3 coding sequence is TGTGCCAGCAGTCCTCCAGACAGGGAGCAGCCCCAGCATTTT. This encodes CASSPPDREQPQHF.